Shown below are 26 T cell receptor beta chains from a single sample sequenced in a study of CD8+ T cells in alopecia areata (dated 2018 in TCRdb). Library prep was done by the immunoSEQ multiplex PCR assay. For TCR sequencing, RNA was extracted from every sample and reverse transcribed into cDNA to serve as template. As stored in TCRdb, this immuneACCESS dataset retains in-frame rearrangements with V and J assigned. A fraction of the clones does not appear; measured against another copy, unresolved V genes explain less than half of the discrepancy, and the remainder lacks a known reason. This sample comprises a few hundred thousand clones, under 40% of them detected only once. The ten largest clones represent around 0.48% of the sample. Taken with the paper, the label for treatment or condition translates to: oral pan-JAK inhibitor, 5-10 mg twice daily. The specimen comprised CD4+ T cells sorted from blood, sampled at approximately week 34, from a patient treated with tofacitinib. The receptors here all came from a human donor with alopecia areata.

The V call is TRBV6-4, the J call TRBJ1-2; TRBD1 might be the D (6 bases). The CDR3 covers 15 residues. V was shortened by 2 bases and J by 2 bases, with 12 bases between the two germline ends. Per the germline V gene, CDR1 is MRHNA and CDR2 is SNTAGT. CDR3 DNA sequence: TGTGCCAGCAGTGACATGACAGGACCGAACTATGGCTACACCTTC. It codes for CASSDMTGPNYGYTF.

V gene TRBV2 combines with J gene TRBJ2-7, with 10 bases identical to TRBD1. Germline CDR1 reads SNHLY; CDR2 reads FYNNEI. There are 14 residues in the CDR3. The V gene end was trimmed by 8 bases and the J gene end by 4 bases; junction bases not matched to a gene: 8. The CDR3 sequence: CASEEGQGIYEQYF. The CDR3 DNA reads TGTGCCAGCGAAGAGGGACAGGGGATTTACGAGCAGTACTTC. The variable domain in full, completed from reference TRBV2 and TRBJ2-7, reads EPEVTQTPSHQVTQMGQEVILRCVPISNHLYFYWYRQILGQKVEFLVSFYNNEISEKSEIFDDQFSVERPDGSNFTLKIRSTKLEDSAMYFCASEEGQGIYEQYFGPGTRLTVT.

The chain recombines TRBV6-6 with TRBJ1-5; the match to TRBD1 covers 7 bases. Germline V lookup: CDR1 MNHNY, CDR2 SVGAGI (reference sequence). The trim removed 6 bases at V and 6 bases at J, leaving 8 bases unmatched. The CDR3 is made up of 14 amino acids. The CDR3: CASSETGFGQPQHF. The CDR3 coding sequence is TGTGCCAGCAGCGAGACAGGGTTTGGTCAGCCCCAGCATTTT.

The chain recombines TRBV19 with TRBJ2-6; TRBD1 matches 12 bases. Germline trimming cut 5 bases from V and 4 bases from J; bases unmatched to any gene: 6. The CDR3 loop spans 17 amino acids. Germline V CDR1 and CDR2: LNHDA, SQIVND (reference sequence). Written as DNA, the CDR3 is TGTGCCAGTAGTTCCCGGGACAGGGGGCTCGGGGCCAACGTCCTGACTTTC. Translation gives CASSSRDRGLGANVLTF.

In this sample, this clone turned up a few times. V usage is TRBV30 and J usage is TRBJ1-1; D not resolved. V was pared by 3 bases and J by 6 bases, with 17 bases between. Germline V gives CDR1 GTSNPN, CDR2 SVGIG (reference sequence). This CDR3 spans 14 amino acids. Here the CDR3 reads CAWSPYTPRPEAFF. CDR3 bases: TGTGCCTGGAGCCCCTACACCCCCCGGCCTGAAGCTTTCTTT.

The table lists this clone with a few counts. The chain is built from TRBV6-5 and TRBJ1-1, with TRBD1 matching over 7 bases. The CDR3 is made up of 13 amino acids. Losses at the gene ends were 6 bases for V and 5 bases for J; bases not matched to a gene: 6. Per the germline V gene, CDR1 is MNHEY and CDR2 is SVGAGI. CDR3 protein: CASRDRRGTEAFF. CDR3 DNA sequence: TGTGCCAGCAGGGATCGCAGGGGGACTGAAGCTTTCTTT.

The CDR3 spells CASSLAARVGYTF. DNA for the CDR3: TGTGCCAGCAGCTTAGCGGCACGAGTTGGCTACACCTTC. The chain is built from TRBV7-9 and TRBJ1-2; D is unclear. With 0 bases removed from V and 7 bases from J, the gap between germline ends came to 9 bases. The CDR3 consists of 13 residues. Germline V lookup: CDR1 SEHNR, CDR2 FQNEAQ (reference sequence).

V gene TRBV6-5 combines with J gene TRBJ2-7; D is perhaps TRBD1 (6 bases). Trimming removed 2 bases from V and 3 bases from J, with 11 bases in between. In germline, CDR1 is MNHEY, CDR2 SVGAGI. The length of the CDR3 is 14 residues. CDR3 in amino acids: CASSYAGVGYEQYF. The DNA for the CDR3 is TGTGCCAGCAGTTACGCAGGGGTCGGCTACGAGCAGTACTTC.

CDR3 nucleotide sequence: TGTGCCAGCAGTCGACAGGGTTCAGGGGAGCCCCAGCATTTT. It specifies CASSRQGSGEPQHF. The chain joins TRBV2 to TRBJ1-5; TRBD1 matches at 7 bases. In germline, CDR1 is SNHLY, CDR2 FYNNEI. CDR3 length equals 14 residues. V gave up 5 bases and J gave up 8 bases; unmatched junction bases: 9.

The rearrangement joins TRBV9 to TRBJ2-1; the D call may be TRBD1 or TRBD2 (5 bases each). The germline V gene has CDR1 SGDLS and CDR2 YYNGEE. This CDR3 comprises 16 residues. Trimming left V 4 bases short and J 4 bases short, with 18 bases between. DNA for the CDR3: TGTGCCAGCAGCTTCGGTGGGGGTCTGGCGTACAATGAGCAGTTCTTC. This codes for CASSFGGGLAYNEQFF. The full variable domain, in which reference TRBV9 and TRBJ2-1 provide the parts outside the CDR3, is DSGVTQTPKHLITATGQRVTLRCSPRSGDLSVYWYQQSLDQGLQFLIQYYNGEERAKGNILERFSAQQFPDLHSELNLSSLELGDSALYFCASSFGGGLAYNEQFFGPGTRLTVL.

CDR3 protein: CASSFLQGNTEAFF. In nucleotides, the CDR3 is TGCGCCAGCAGCTTCCTACAGGGGAACACTGAAGCTTTCTTT. The V and J genes are TRBV5-1 and TRBJ1-1, with D perhaps matching TRBD1 (6 bases). V was clipped by 2 bases and J by 1 base, with 9 bases between them. Per germline, CDR1 SGHRS and CDR2 YFSETQ. CDR3 length: 14 amino acids.

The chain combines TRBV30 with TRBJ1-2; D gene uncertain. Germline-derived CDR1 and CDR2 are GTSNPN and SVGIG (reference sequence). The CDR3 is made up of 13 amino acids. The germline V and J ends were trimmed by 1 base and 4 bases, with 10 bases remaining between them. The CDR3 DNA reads TGTGCCTGGAGTGGCGGCCCGGGCTATGGCTACACCTTC. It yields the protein CAWSGGPGYGYTF.

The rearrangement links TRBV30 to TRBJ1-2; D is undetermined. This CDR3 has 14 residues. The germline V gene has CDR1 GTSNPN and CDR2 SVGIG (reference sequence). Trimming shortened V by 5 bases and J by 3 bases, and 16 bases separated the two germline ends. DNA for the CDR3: TGTGCCTGGTTGAACCCCACTATGGACTATGGCTACACCTTC. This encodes CAWLNPTMDYGYTF. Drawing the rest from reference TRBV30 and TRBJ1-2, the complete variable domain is SQTIHQWPATLVQPVGSPLSLECTVEGTSNPNLYWYRQAAGRGLQLLFYSVGIGQISSEVPQNLSASRPQDRQFILSSKKLLLSDSGFYLCAWLNPTMDYGYTFGSGTRLTVV.

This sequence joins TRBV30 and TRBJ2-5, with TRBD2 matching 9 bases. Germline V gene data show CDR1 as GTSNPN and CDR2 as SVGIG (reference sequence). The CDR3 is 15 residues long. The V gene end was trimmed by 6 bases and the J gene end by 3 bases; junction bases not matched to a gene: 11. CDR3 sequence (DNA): TGTGCCTGTCCCCTAGCGGGGTACCAGAAAGAGACCCAGTACTTC. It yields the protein CACPLAGYQKETQYF.

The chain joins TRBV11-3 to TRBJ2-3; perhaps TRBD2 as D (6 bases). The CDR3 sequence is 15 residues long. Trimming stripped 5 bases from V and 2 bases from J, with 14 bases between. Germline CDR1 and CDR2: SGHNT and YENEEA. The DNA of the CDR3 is TGTGCCAGCAGCCCGATGGGACTCACCACAGATACGCAGTATTTT. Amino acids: CASSPMGLTTDTQYF.

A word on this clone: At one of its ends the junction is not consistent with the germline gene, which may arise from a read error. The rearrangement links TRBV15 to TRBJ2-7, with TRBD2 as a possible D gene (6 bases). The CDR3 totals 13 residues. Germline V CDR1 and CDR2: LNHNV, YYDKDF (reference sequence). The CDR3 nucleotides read TGTGCCACCAGCAGAGATAAAGCTAGTCGGGACTCCTGG. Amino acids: CATSRDKASRDSW.

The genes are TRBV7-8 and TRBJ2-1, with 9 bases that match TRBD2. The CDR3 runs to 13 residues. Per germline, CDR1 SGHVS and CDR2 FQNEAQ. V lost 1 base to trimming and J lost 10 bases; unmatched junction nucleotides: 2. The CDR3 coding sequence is TGTGCCAGCAGCTTAGGCGGACTAGCGGAGCAGTTCTTC. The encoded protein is CASSLGGLAEQFF. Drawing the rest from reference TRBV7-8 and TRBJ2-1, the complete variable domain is GAGVSQSPRYKVAKRGQDVALRCDPISGHVSLFWYQQALGQGPEFLTYFQNEAQLDKSGLPSDRFFAERPEGSVSTLKIQRTQQEDSAVYLCASSLGGLAEQFFGPGTRLTVL.

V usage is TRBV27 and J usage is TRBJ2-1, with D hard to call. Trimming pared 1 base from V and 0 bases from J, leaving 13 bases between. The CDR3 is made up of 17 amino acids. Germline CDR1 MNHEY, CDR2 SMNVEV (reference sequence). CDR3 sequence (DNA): TGTGCCAGCAGTTTATGGGCTACGCGATTCTCCTACAATGAGCAGTTCTTC. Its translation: CASSLWATRFSYNEQFF.

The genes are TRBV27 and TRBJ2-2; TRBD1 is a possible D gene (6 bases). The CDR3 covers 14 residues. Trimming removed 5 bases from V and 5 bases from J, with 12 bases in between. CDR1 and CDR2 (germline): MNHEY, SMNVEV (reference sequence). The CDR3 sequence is CASSPYRDTGELFF. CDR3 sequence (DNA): TGTGCCAGCAGTCCGTACAGGGATACCGGGGAGCTGTTTTTT.

This chain's CDR3 is CASSEGHLMNTEAFF. The CDR3 nucleotides read TGTGCCAGCAGTGAAGGACACCTCATGAACACTGAAGCTTTCTTT. The chain is built from TRBV6-1 and TRBJ1-1; D unresolved. The CDR3 contains 15 residues. V was clipped by 1 base and J by 0 bases, with 9 bases between them. CDR1 and CDR2 from the germline V gene are MNHNS and SASEGT.

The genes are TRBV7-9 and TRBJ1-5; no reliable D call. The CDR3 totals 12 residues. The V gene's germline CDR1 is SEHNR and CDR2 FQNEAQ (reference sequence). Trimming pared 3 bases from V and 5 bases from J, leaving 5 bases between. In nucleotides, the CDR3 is TGTGCCAGCAGCTTTAGTGATCAGCCCCAGCATTTT. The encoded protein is CASSFSDQPQHF. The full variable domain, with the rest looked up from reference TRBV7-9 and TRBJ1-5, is DTGVSQNPRHKITKRGQNVTFRCDPISEHNRLYWYRQTLGQGPEFLTYFQNEAQLEKSRLLSDRFSAERPKGSFSTLEIQRTEQGDSAMYLCASSFSDQPQHFGDGTRLSIL.

The CDR3 nucleotides are TGTGCCAGCAGTTACATCCTCCGGGACAGGGGCCACGAGCAGTACTTC. Encoded protein: CASSYILRDRGHEQYF. J is TRBJ2-7 and V is TRBV6-5; TRBD1 matches at 10 bases. CDR1 MNHEY and CDR2 SVGAGI come from the germline V gene. V shed 2 bases, J shed 5 bases, and the junction held 9 bases outside the gene matches. The CDR3 length is 16 residues.

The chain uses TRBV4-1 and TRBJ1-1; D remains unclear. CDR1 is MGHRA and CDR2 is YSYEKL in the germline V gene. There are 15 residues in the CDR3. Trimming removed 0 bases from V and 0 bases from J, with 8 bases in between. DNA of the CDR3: TGCGCCAGCAGCCAAGAACCAGCTATGAACACTGAAGCTTTCTTT. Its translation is CASSQEPAMNTEAFF.

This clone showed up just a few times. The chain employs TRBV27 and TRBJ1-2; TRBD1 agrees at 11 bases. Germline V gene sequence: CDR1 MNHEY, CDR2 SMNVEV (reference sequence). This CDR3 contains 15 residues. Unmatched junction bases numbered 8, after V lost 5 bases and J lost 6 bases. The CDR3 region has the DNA TGTGCCAGCAGTCCCCGGGACAGGGGGAAGCATGGCTACACCTTC. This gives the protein CASSPRDRGKHGYTF.

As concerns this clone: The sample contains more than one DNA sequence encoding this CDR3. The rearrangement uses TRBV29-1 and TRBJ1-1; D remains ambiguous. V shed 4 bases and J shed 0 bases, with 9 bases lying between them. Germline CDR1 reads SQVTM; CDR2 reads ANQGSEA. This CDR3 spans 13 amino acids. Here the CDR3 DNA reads TGCAGCGTTGCTCAAGTGTTGAACACTGAAGCTTTCTTT. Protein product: CSVAQVLNTEAFF.

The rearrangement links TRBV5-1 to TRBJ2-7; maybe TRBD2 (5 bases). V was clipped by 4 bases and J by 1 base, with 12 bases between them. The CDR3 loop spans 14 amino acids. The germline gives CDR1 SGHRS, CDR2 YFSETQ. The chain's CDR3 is CASSPPEGSYEQYF. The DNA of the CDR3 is TGCGCCAGCAGCCCACCTGAGGGTTCCTACGAGCAGTACTTC.